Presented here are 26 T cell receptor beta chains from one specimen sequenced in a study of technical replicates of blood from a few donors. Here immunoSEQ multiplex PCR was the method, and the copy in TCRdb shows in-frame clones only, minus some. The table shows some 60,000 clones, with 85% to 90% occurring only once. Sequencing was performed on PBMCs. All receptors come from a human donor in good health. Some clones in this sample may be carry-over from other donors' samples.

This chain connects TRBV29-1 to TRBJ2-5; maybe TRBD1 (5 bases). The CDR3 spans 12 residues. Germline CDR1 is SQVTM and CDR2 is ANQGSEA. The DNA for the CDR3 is TGCACTGTCGCCAGCAGGGCGGAGACCCAGTACTTC. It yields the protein CTVASRAETQYF.

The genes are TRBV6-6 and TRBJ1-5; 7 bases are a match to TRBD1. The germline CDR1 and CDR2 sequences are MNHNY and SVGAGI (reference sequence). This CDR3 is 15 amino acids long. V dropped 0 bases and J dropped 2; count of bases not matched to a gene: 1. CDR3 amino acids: CASSYSGQGNQPQHF. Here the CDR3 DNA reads TGTGCCAGCAGTTACTCAGGACAGGGCAATCAGCCCCAGCATTTT.

This CDR3 is CASSPGTNTGELFF. As DNA, the CDR3 is TGTGCCAGCAGTCCGGGGACGAACACCGGGGAGCTGTTTTTT. J is TRBJ2-2 and V is TRBV6-1, with D possibly matching TRBD2 (5 bases). The CDR3 is made up of 14 amino acids. The germline V gene encodes CDR1 MNHNS and CDR2 SASEGT. Trimming shortened V by 5 bases and J by 0 bases, and 7 bases separated the two germline ends.

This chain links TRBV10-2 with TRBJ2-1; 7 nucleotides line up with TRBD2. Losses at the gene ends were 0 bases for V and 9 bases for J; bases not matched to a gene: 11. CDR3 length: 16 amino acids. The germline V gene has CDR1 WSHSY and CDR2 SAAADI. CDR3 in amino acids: CASSESTSGKYAEQFF. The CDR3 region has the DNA TGCGCCAGCAGTGAGTCGACCAGCGGGAAGTATGCTGAGCAGTTCTTC.

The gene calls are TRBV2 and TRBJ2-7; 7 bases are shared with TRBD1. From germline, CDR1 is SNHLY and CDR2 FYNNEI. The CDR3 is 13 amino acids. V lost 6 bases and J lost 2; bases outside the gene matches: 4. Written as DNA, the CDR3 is TGTGCCAGCAGGTGGGACAGCCCCTACGAGCAGTACTTC. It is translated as CASRWDSPYEQYF.

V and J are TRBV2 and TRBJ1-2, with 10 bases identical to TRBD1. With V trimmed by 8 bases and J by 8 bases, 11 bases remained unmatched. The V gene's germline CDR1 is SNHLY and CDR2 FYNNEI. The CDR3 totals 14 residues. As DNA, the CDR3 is TGTGCCAGCCTCCGACAGGGGGCGCAAGGCGGCTACACCTTC. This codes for CASLRQGAQGGYTF.

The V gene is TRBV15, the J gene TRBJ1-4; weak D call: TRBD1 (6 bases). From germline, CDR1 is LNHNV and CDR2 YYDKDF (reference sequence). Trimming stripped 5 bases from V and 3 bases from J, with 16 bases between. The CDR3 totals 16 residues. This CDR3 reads CATSLVEDSSNEKLFF. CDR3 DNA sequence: TGTGCCACCAGCCTTGTCGAGGACAGCTCTAATGAAAAACTGTTTTTT.

The CDR3 nucleotides read TGTGCCAGCAGTCGTGGTACAGGGACGGGCACTGAAGCTTTCTTT. It specifies CASSRGTGTGTEAFF. This rearrangement joins TRBV6-6 to TRBJ1-1, with TRBD1 as a possible D gene (6 bases). Trimming removed 5 bases from V and 4 bases from J, with 17 bases in between. In germline, CDR1 is MNHNY, CDR2 SVGAGI (reference sequence). The CDR3 length is 15 residues.

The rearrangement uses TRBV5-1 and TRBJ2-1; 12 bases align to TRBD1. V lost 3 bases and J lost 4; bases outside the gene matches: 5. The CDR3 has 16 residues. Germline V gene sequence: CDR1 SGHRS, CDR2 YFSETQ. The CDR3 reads CASSSAGQGAYNEQFF. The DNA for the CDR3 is TGCGCCAGCAGCTCGGCGGGACAGGGGGCTTACAATGAGCAGTTCTTC.

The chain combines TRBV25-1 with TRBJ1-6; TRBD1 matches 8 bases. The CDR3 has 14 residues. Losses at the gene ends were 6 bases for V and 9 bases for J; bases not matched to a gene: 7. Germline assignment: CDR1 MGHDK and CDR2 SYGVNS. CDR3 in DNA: TGTGCCAGCAGGGGCAGGGGGCTTGGTTCACCCCTCCACTTT. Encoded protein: CASRGRGLGSPLHF.

The DNA of the CDR3 is TGTGCCAGCAGCTTTACCCGACAGGATTATTCACCCCTCCACTTT. As protein: CASSFTRQDYSPLHF. The V gene is TRBV7-2, the J gene TRBJ1-6; maybe TRBD1 (6 bases). The CDR3 is 15 amino acids. V lost 3 bases and J 8 bases, leaving 14 bases between the germline ends. CDR1 is SGHTA and CDR2 is FQGNSA in the germline V gene.

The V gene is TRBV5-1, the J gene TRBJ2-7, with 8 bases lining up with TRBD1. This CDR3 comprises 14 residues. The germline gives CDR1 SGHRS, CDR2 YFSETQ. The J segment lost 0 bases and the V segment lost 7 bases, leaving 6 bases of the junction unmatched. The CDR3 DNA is TGCGCCAGCGCCAGGGGGCCCGACTCCTACGAGCAGTACTTC. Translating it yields CASARGPDSYEQYF.

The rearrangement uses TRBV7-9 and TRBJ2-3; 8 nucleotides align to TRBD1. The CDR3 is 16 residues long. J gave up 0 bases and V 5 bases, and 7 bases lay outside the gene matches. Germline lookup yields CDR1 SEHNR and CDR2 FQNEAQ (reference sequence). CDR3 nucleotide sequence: TGTGCCAGCAGCGTTGGACAGGGAACTAGCACAGATACGCAGTATTTT. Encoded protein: CASSVGQGTSTDTQYF.

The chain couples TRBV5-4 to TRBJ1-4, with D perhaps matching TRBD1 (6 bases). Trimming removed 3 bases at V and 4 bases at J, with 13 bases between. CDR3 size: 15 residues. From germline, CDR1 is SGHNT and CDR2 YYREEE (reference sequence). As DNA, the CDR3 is TGTGCCAGCAGCTCGAAAACAGGGAATAATGAAAAACTGTTTTTT. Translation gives CASSSKTGNNEKLFF.

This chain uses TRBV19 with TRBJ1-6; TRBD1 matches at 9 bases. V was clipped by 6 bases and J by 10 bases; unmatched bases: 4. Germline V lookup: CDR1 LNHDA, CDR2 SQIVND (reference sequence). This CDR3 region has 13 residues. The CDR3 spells CASRDRGGSPLHF. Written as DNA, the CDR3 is TGTGCCAGTAGGGACAGGGGCGGATCACCCCTCCACTTT.

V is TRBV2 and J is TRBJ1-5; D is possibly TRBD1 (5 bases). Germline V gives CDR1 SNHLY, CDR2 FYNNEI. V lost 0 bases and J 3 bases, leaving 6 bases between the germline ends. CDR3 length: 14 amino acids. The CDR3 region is CASSEAGANQPQHF. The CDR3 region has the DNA TGTGCCAGCAGTGAAGCAGGGGCCAATCAGCCCCAGCATTTT.

The CDR3 loop reads CASTRREGTYNEQFF. CDR3 in DNA: TGTGCCAGCACCCGGCGGGAGGGAACCTACAATGAGCAGTTCTTC. The rearrangement links TRBV7-2 to TRBJ2-1; 9 bases fit TRBD2. Germline V gives CDR1 SGHTA, CDR2 FQGNSA. The CDR3 runs to 15 residues. V lost 7 bases and J lost 2; bases outside the gene matches: 6.

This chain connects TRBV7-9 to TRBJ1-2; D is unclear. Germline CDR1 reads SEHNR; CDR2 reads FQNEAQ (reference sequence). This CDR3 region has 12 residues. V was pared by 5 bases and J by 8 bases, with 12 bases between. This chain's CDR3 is CASSQREVGYTF. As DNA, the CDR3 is TGTGCCAGCAGCCAACGGGAGGTCGGCTACACCTTC.

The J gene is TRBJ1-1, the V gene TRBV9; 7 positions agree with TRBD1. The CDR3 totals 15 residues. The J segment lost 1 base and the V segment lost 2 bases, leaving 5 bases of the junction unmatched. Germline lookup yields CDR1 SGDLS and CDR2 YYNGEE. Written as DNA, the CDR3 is TGTGCCAGCAGCGTTCGAGGGGGCTGGAACACTGAAGCTTTCTTT. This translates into CASSVRGGWNTEAFF.

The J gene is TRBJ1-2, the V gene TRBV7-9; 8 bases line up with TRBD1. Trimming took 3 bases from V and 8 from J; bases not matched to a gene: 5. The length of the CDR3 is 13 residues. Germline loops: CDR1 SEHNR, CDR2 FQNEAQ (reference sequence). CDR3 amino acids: CASSFDRGAGYTF. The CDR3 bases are TGTGCCAGCAGCTTCGACAGGGGCGCAGGCTACACCTTC. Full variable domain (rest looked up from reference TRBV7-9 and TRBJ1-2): DTGVSQNPRHKITKRGQNVTFRCDPISEHNRLYWYRQTLGQGPEFLTYFQNEAQLEKSRLLSDRFSAERPKGSFSTLEIQRTEQGDSAMYLCASSFDRGAGYTFGSGTRLTVV.

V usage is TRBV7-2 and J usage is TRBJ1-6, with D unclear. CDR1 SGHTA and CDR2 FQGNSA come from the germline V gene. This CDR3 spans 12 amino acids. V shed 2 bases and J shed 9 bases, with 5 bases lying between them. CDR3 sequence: CASSLSFSPLHF. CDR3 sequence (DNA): TGTGCCAGCAGCTTATCGTTTTCACCCCTCCACTTT.

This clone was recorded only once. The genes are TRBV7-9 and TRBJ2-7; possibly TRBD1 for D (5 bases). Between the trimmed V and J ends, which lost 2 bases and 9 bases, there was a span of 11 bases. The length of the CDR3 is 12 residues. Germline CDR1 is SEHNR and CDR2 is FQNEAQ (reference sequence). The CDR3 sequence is CASSLTTAGQYF. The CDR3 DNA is TGTGCCAGCAGCTTAACGACAGCCGGGCAGTACTTC. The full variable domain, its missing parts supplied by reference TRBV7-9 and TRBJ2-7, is DTGVSQNPRHKITKRGQNVTFRCDPISEHNRLYWYRQTLGQGPEFLTYFQNEAQLEKSRLLSDRFSAERPKGSFSTLEIQRTEQGDSAMYLCASSLTTAGQYFGPGTRLTVT.

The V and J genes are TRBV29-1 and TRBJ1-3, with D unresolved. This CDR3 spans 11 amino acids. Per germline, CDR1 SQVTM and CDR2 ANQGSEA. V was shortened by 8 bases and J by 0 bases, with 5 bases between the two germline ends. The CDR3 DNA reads TGCAGCTACAGCTCTGGAAACACCATATATTTT. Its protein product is CSYSSGNTIYF.

The CDR3 reads CASSPRARGDTGELFF. CDR3 bases: TGTGCCAGTAGTCCCCGGGCCAGGGGAGACACCGGGGAGCTGTTTTTT. The chain links TRBV19 to TRBJ2-2, with D maybe TRBD1 (6 bases). Trimming left V 5 bases short and J 3 bases short, with 16 bases between. There are 16 residues in the CDR3. Germline lookup yields CDR1 LNHDA and CDR2 SQIVND (reference sequence). The whole variable domain, filled in from reference TRBV19 and TRBJ2-2, reads DGGITQSPKYLFRKEGQNVTLSCEQNLNHDAMYWYRQDPGQGLRLIYYSQIVNDFQKGDIAEGYSVSREKKESFPLTVTSAQKNPTAFYLCASSPRARGDTGELFFGEGSRLTVL.

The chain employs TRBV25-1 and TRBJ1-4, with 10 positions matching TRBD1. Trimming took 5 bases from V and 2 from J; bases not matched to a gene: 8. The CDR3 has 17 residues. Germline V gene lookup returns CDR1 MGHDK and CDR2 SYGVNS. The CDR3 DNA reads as TGTGCCAGCAGTCCCCGGACAGGGGGAAGGACTAATGAAAAACTGTTTTTT. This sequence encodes CASSPRTGGRTNEKLFF.

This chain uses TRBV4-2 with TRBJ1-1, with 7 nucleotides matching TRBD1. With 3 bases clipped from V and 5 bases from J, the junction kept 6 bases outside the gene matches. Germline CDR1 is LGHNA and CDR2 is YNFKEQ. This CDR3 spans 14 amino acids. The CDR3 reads CASSHGTGETEAFF. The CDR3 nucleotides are TGTGCCAGCAGCCACGGTACAGGGGAAACTGAAGCTTTCTTT.